Reported below is one TCR beta chain. These data are taken from a study of blood T cell repertoires in COVID-19. V shed 1 base and J shed 4 bases, with 13 bases lying between them. This CDR3 contains 16 residues. CDR1 is SGHVS, CDR2 FNYEAQ, per germline. In the original analysis: Researchers report that nucleated cell counts were estimated from reference gene primer amplification. Some clones are missing from TCRdb's copy, which holds only in-frame ones; the method was immunoSEQ multiplex PCR. D and trimming come from the DNA, and the V and J calls and clone size come from that table. In the table there are about 14,000 clones, less than 80% of which are singletons.

The clonotype originates from a man aged 65 to 85 with acute or convalescent COVID-19. V usage is TRBV7-6 and J usage is TRBJ2-2; D is perhaps TRBD2 (5 bases). Sequencing was done on a sample of peripheral blood. The CDR3 sequence: CASSLGGALGTGELFF. CDR3 in DNA: TGTGCCAGCAGCTTAGGGGGAGCATTGGGCACCGGGGAGCTGTTTTTT.